The TCR beta chain described here comes from a study of T-cell reconstitution after alpha-beta-depleted transplantation in children. CDR1 is MDHEN and CDR2 is SYDVKM in the germline V gene. This CDR3 comprises 16 residues. V lost 6 bases to trimming and J lost 5 bases; unmatched junction nucleotides: 16. Preparing the TCRbeta library involved the use of unique molecular identifiers. TCRdb fed the PCR reads into MiXCR, producing one record per CDR3 protein. This sample has 200,000 to 250,000 distinct CDR3 sequences; roughly 10% occur once, and the top ten carry roughly 30%. This clonotype was observed at least ten times.

The specimen was PBMCs, collected before TCRalphabeta/CD19-depleted stem cell transplant. The rearrangement uses TRBV28 and TRBJ2-7; 7 nucleotides line up with TRBD1. This receptor was identified in a child in the first two years of life with acute myeloid leukemia, due to receive a stem cell transplant. The CDR3 sequence: CASSSTGAIRTNEQYF. The DNA of the CDR3 is TGTGCCAGCAGCTCAACAGGGGCCATCCGGACCAACGAGCAGTACTTC.